This T cell receptor (beta chain) was profiled in a study of T cells after posttransplantation cyclophosphamide. Note on this clone: Antigen unknown.

General study results and limits: TRB overlap between skin or GI tissue T cells and blood was limited. Recipient CMV seropositivity and CMV reactivation strongly tracked TRB clonality. Donor-recipient repertoire similarity was low at 1-2 months, rising over year one.

Methotrexate plus calcineurin inhibitor accompanied controls' myeloablative marrow transplants; sampling was 1 year later. The CDR3 runs to 15 residues. Germline CDR1 and CDR2: SGHTA and FQGTGA. Unmatched junction bases numbered 8, after V lost 5 bases and J lost 5 bases. TCRdb's copy holds only in-frame clones and misses some; the assay was immunoSEQ multiplex PCR. The data hold about 21,000 clones, with 75% to 90% observed a single time. This clonotype was sampled from a female patient between 30 and 45 years old who received an allogeneic stem cell transplant from an unrelated donor, was CMV-positive, and had acute and chronic GVHD. A share of the T cells may be of graft donor origin. The starting material was PBMCs, obtained 350 to 400 days after allogeneic stem cell transplant with calcineurin inhibitor and methotrexate. V usage is TRBV7-3 and J usage is TRBJ2-7; 11 positions match TRBD2. CDR3 nucleotide sequence: TGTGCCAGCAGCATTACTAGCGGGAGTTTCAACGAGCAGTACTTC. It yields the protein CASSITSGSFNEQYF. The full variable domain, completed using reference TRBV7-3 and TRBJ2-7, is GAGVSQTPSNKVTEKGKYVELRCDPISGHTALYWYRQSLGQGPEFLIYFQGTGAADDSGLPNDRFFAVRPEGSVSTLKIQRTERGDSAVYLCASSITSGSFNEQYFGPGTRLTVT.